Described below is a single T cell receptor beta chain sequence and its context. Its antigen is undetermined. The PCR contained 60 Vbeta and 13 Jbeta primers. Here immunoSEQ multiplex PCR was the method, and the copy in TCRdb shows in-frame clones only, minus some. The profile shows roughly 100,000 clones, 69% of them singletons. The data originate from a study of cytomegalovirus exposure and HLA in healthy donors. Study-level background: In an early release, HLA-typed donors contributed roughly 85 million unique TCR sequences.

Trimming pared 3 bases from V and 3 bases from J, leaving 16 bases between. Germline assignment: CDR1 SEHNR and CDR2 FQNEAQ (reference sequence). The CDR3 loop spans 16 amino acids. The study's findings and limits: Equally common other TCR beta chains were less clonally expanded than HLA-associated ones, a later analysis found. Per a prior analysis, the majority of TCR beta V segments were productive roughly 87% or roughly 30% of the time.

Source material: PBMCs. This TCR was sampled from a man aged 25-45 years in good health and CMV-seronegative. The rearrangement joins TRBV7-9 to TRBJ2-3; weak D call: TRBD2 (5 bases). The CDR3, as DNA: TGTGCCAGCAGCTTGGCTAGCCTACAGACAACAGATACGCAGTATTTT. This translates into CASSLASLQTTDTQYF.